This TCR beta chain stems from a study of cytomegalovirus exposure and HLA in healthy donors. The wider study: Among a few hundred genotyped donors, around 82% fell in the Caucasian-associated ancestry cluster. Findings and caveats of the study: Researchers reportedly found TCR beta sequences accurately predicted most subjects' HLA-A and HLA-B alleles. The study labeled more than 150 TCR beta chains cytomegalovirus-associated. Later examination showed HLA-associated TCR beta chains had greater clonal expansion than equally common others.

The length of the CDR3 is 14 residues. Germline V gene lookup returns CDR1 KGHSH and CDR2 LQKENI. V was cut by 3 bases and J by 3 bases, with 12 bases left in between. The PCR contained 60 Vbeta and 13 Jbeta primers. Some clones are missing from TCRdb's copy, which holds only in-frame ones; the method was immunoSEQ multiplex PCR. The sample holds 95,000 to 100,000 clones; roughly four fifths are singletons and the top ten take 19%. A note on this clone: Its antigen is not identified.

The sequence derives from a woman aged 55-69 years in good health and CMV-seropositive. V gene TRBV18 combines with J gene TRBJ2-7; TRBD1 is a possible D gene (6 bases). Sequenced material: PBMCs. CDR3 bases: TGTGCCAGCTCACCCACCGGACAGATCTACGAGCAGTACTTC. Amino acid sequence: CASSPTGQIYEQYF.